The subject of this entry is one T cell receptor beta chain. Its recognized antigen is unknown. Per-base quality was not reported, and no clone a single base away is much larger than it. Other DNA sequences of this sample code for an identical CDR3. The data belong to a study of vaccination effects on CD4 cells after COVID-19 (dated by TCRdb to the early 2020s). A note on the overall study: In the ViraFEST assay, PBMC were stimulated with viral peptide pools, and antigen-specific CD4+ T cell clonotypes were then identified by expansion using TCR sequencing. Across the study, the median time from the second dose to post-vaccine sampling was 72 days (range 14 to 241). Fewer than 2.5 million PBMC per well were cultured in IMDM with about 4.8% human AB serum, 8.5 to 10 IU/ml IL-2 and gentamicin, plus 10 ug/ml peptides. The study compared SARS-CoV-2 spike-specific CD4+ TCR repertoires before and after mRNA vaccination in COVID-19 convalescent patients and infection-naive vaccine recipients. Altogether, 10 COVID-19 convalescent patients and several SARS-CoV-2-naive healthy vaccine recipients made up the full study. The Oncomine TCR Beta short-read assay on an Illumina iSeq 100 was used to sequence cultures from other donors in the study. General findings and caveats noted by the study authors: Only a small number of convalescent patients were included, and no early post-infection timepoints were available, which limited the study. In healthy vaccine recipients, vaccine-induced clones were almost all SARS-CoV-2 mono-reactive, with only 1 of 255 cross-reactive with common cold coronaviruses. At late post-vaccination timepoints, both infection-induced and vaccine-induced clones showed marked clonal contraction, consistent with waning T cell responses.

V is cut by 4 bases and J by 0 bases, and the space between the germline ends is 4 bases. CDR1 and CDR2, looked up from the germline V gene, are LGHNA and YNFKEQ. The CDR3 has 13 amino acids, counting the end cysteine and phenylalanine. The entry retains the CDR3 DNA only, 39 bases that are in frame from base 1. Receptor libraries were prepared by the immunoSEQ multiplex PCR assay. DNA from the cultured, isolated CD4+ T cells was subjected to TCR beta CDR3 sequencing. Per the original workflow: Non-productive TCR sequences were removed, reads were trimmed to the CDR3 region, and CDR3s of at least 7 amino acids were retained. The MANAFEST web app was used to pick out antigen-specific clonotypes by comparing their expansion in peptide wells with that in reference cultures. For clones to be considered positive, expansion at FDR<0.05 versus reference and all other wells, an odds ratio above 5, and a frequency above 0.1% in two replicate wells were required. Clonotypes significantly expanded in SARS-CoV-2 spike wells and in at least one common cold coronavirus spike condition were defined as cross-reactive. CDR3 similarity was assessed by Levenshtein distance using the stringdist R package, and unrooted trees were constructed with ape in R 3.6.1. Sourced from immuneACCESS, this table was stored by TCRdb with only in-frame sequences that have V and J called. A share of the clones is absent; for the studies checked, an unresolved V gene accounts for under half, and the remainder has no known explanation. V, J and clone size are taken as reported in that table, and D and trimming were inferred from the DNA itself. The table for this sample lists 30,000 or so clones; 74% of them were counted only once. The top ten hold 15% of the sample.

After around eleven days of culture, CD4+ T cells were isolated with the EasySep CD4+ T cell isolation kit. Two doses of either the BNT162b2 or the mRNA-1273 mRNA SARS-CoV-2 vaccine were administered to participants. Negative nucleocapsid antibody results before and after vaccination confirmed that the healthy vaccine recipients had no prior SARS-CoV-2 infection. On days 3 and 7, half of the culture medium was replaced with fresh IL-2-containing medium. Unless noted otherwise, every peptide stimulation condition was grown in triplicate wells. PBMC were separated from whole blood using Ficoll-Paque Plus gradient centrifugation and were then either cryopreserved at -140C or used fresh. The QIAamp micro DNA kit was used to extract genomic DNA from the cultured CD4+ T cells.

The chain joins TRBV4-2 to TRBJ1-5; confidence is insufficient to name the D gene. The sample in question was CD4+ T cells from PBMCs cultured without peptide, obtained after COVID-19 vaccination. The TCR comes from a human donor who received a COVID-19 vaccine. Here is the DNA: TGTGCCAGCAGCCGTGATAGCAATCAGCCCCAGCATTTT. Its translation is CASSRDSNQPQHF.